The clone carrying this T cell receptor beta chain occurred a few times. These data originate in a study of early T cells in non-severe SARS-CoV-2 infection. The CDR3 has 14 amino acids. Trimming removed 5 bases at V and 2 bases at J, with 11 bases between. Germline V gene sequence: CDR1 SGHTA, CDR2 FQGNSA. TCRdb fed the 5' RACE reads into MiXCR, producing one record per CDR3 protein. This sample has approximately 85,000 distinct CDR3 sequences, with 10% to 15% found just once. Sequencing input: whole blood. The TCR sequence derives from an adult who was a healthcare worker with PCR-confirmed SARS-CoV-2 infection or an uninfected control (not recorded which). The J gene is TRBJ2-3, the V gene TRBV7-2; D not certain. The CDR3 here is CASSPMGYTDTQYF. CDR3 nucleotides: TGTGCCAGCAGCCCAATGGGGTACACAGATACGCAGTATTTT.